The sequence of this T cell receptor beta chain was determined in a study of ipilimumab plus nivolumab after autologous stem cell transplantation. In germline, CDR1 is SGHTA, CDR2 FQGNSA. The CDR3 length is 14 residues. The V gene lost 3 bases and the J gene lost 6 bases, with 12 bases spanning the gap. Patients got ipilimumab 1 mg/kg beginning 14 to 28 days post-transplant. Dosing: nivolumab 3 mg/kg IV, weeks 1, 4, 7, 10, then every two weeks to week 26. A remark on this clone: Its antigen is not identified.

Clones were sequenced by immunoSEQ multiplex PCR, and TCRdb holds only the in-frame ones, with some missing. The top ten hold about 6.4% of the sample, which has fewer than 25,000 clones, 81% seen once. Whole-study findings and limits: Authors suggest TCR repertoire, Treg phenotype and gut microbiota support further study.

This sequence originates from a male donor with diffuse large B-cell lymphoma. The chain combines TRBV7-2 with TRBJ1-5; the D is unclear. The material sequenced was PBMCs, taken in a trial of ipilimumab plus nivolumab as post-transplant consolidation. This CDR3 is CASSFGEAGQPQHF. Here the CDR3 DNA reads TGTGCCAGCAGCTTTGGGGAAGCGGGTCAGCCCCAGCATTTT.